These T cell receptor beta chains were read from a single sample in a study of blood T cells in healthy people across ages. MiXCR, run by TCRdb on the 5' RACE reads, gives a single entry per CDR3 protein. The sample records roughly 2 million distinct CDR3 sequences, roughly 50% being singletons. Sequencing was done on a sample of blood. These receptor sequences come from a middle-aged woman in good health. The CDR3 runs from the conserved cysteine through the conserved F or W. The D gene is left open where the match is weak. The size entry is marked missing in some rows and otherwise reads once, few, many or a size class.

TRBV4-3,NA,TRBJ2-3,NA,CASSQDTGDHTDTQYF,TGCGCCAGCAGCCAAGATACCGGGGACCACACAGATACGCAGTATTTT
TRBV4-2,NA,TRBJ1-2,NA,CASSQDTGTDYGYTF,TGTGCCAGCAGCCAAGACACCGGGACCGACTATGGCTACACCTTC
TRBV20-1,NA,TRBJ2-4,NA,CSARPETVAKNIQYF,TGCAGTGCTAGACCTGAGACGGTAGCCAAAAACATTCAGTACTTC
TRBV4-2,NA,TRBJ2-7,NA,CASSQFKGGANEQYF,TGTGCCAGCAGCCAATTCAAAGGGGGAGCTAATGAGCAGTACTTC
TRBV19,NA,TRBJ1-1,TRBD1,CASSIDPTDRDGTEAFF,TGTGCCAGTAGTATAGATCCTACCGACAGGGATGGGACTGAAGCTTTCTTT
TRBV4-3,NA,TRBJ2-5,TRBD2,CASSQETGGLRETQYF,TGCGCCAGCAGCCAAGAAACCGGGGGGTTGAGAGAGACCCAGTACTTC
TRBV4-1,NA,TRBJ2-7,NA,CASSQEQRVGYEQYF,TGCGCCAGCAGCCAAGAACAGCGGGTTGGCTACGAGCAGTACTTC
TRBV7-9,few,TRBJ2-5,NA,CASSLVANSQETQYF,TGTGCCAGCAGCTTAGTGGCGAACTCCCAAGAGACCCAGTACTTC
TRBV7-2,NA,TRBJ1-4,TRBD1,CASSLNHGDRGPSYKKLFF,TGTGCCAGCAGCTTAAACCACGGGGACAGGGGGCCTTCCTACAAAAAACTGTTTTTT
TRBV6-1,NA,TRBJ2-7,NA,CASSEWSPYEQYF,TGTGCCAGCAGTGAATGGTCTCCCTACGAGCAGTACTTC
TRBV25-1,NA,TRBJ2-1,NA,CASSDYRAGNEQFF,TGTGCCAGCAGTGATTACAGGGCGGGCAATGAGCAGTTCTTC
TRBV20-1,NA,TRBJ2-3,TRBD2,CSARSSDAGGQDTQYF,TGCAGTGCTAGATCATCCGACGCGGGGGGGCAGGATACGCAGTATTTT
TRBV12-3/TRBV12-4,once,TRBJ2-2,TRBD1,CAIVGQGKSGELFF,TGTGCCATCGTTGGACAGGGAAAGTCCGGGGAGCTGTTTTTT
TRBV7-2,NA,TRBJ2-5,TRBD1,CASSIAQGTETQYF,TGTGCCAGCAGCATTGCACAGGGGACGGAGACCCAGTACTTC
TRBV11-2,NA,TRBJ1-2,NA,CASSSTRGSYGYTF,TGTGCCAGCAGCTCCACCAGGGGCAGCTATGGCTACACCTTC
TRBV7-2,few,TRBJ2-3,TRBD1,CASSPRGPFSTDTQYF,TGTGCCAGCAGCCCAAGGGGGCCCTTTAGCACAGATACGCAGTATTTT
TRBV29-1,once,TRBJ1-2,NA,CSVTPGTGDNYDYTF,TGCAGCGTTACCCCCGGGACGGGCGATAACTATGACTACACCTTC
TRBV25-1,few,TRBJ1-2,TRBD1,CASSRQGTRVGYTF,TGTGCCAGCAGTCGACAGGGCACCAGAGTAGGCTACACCTTC
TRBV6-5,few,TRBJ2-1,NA,CASSYSPSQEQFF,TGTGCCAGCAGTTACTCACCGTCTCAGGAGCAGTTCTTC
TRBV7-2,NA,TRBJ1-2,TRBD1,CASSSKGARTGNYGYTF,TGTGCCAGCAGCTCAAAGGGGGCTCGGACAGGGAACTATGGCTACACCTTC
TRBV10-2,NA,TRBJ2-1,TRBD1,CTSHWGQEYNEQFF,TGCACCAGCCATTGGGGACAGGAGTACAATGAGCAGTTCTTC
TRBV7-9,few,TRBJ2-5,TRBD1,CASTLIAVGTGQETQYF,TGTGCCAGCACCCTAATAGCCGTCGGGACAGGTCAAGAGACCCAGTACTTC
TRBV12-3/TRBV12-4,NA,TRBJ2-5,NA,CASRQEGTQYF,TGTGCCAGCAGACAAGAGGGGACCCAGTACTTC
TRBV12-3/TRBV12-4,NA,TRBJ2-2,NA,CASSFGQRTGELFF,TGTGCCAGCAGTTTTGGGCAGCGCACCGGGGAGCTGTTTTTT
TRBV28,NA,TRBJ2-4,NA,CASSSLRGMGAKNIQYF,TGTGCCAGCAGTTCCCTCAGGGGAATGGGGGCCAAAAACATTCAGTACTTC
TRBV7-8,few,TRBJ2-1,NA,CASSLSSRGATHNEQFF,TGTGCCAGCAGCCTAAGTTCGCGGGGCGCGACACACAATGAGCAGTTCTTC
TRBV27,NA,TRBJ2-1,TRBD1,CASSTRDRENEQFF,TGTGCCAGCAGTACCCGTGACAGGGAGAATGAGCAGTTCTTC
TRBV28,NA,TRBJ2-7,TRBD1,CASRRTGIVYYEQYF,TGTGCCAGCCGTCGGACAGGGATCGTTTACTACGAGCAGTACTTC
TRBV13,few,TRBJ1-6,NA,CASSFGPSPLHF,TGTGCCAGCAGCTTCGGACCTTCACCCCTCCACTTT
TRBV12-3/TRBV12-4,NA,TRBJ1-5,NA,CASSPGSTHSNQPQHF,TGTGCCAGCAGTCCCGGGAGCACCCATAGCAATCAGCCCCAGCATTTT
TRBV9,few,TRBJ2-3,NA,CASSPQSPGYTDTQYF,TGTGCCAGCAGCCCTCAATCGCCTGGATACACAGATACGCAGTATTTT
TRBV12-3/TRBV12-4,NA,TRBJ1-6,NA,CASSLKEINSPLHF,TGTGCCAGCAGTTTGAAGGAAATTAATTCACCCCTCCACTTT
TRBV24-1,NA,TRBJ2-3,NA,CATSGPGAASTDTQYF,TGTGCCACCAGTGGCCCGGGGGCAGCGAGCACAGATACGCAGTATTTT
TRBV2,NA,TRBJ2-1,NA,CASSELTYPSSYNEQFF,TGTGCCAGCAGTGAGCTAACCTACCCGAGCTCCTACAATGAGCAGTTCTTC
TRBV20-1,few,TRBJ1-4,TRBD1,CSATGQGLSEKLFF,TGCAGTGCTACTGGACAGGGTTTAAGTGAAAAACTGTTTTTT